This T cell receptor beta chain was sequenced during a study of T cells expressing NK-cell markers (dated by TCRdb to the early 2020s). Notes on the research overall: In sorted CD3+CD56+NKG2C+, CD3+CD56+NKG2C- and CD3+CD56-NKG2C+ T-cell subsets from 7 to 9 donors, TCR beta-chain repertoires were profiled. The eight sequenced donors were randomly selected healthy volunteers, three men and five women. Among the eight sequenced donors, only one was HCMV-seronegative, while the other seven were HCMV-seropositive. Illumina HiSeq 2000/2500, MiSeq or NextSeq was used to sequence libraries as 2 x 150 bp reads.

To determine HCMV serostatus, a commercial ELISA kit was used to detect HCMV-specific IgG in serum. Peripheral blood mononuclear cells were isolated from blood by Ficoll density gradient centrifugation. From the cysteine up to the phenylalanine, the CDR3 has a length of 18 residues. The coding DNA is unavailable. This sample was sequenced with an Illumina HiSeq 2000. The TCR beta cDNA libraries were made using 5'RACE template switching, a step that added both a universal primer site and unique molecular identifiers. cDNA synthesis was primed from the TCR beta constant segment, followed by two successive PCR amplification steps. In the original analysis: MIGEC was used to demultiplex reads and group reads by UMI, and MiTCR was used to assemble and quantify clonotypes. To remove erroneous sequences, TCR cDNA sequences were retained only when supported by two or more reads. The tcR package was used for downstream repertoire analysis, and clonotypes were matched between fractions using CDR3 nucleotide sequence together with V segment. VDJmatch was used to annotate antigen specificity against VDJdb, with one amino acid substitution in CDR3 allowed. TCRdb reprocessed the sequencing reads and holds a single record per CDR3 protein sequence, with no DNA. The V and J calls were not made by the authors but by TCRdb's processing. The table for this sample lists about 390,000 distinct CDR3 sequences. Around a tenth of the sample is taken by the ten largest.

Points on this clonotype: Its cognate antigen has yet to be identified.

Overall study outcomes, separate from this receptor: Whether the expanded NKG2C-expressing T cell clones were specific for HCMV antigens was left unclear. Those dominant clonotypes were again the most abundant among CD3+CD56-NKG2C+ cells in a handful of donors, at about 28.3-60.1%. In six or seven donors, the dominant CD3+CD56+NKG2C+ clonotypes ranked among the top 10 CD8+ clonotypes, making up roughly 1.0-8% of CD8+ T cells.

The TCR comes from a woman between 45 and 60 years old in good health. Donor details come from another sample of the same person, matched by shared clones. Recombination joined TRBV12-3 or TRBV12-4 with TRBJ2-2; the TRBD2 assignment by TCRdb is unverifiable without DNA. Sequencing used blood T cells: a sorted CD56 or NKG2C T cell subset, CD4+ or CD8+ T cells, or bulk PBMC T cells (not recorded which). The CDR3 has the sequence CASIITRTSGTPTGELFF.